This is a list of T cell receptor beta chains from one sample in a study of vaccination and CD4 T cells after COVID-19. A single record per CDR3 protein comes from TCRdb applying MiXCR to the PCR reads. The data hold about 15,000 distinct CDR3 sequences, with under 75% observed a single time. Antigens for these TCRs are unknown. Sequencing was carried out using CD4+ T cells from blood, cultured in vitro. The receptors stem from a human donor who had recovered from COVID-19. Each CDR3 is given with its conserved first and last residue. A D gene is named only where the DNA matches it firmly. Expanded clones are given a class, and other clones once, few, many or no size at all.

v_call: TRBV7-8
d_call: TRBD1
j_call: TRBJ1-5
clone_size: NA
cdr3_aa: CASSFDRAYQPQHF
cdr3_nt: TGTGCCAGCAGCTTCGACAGGGCTTATCAGCCCCAGCATTTT

v_call: TRBV6-1
d_call: TRBD1
j_call: TRBJ1-1
clone_size: NA
cdr3_aa: CASSPRTGVRTEAFF
cdr3_nt: TGTGCCAGCAGCCCTCGGACAGGGGTAAGGACTGAAGCTTTCTTT

v_call: TRBV7-8
d_call: NA
j_call: TRBJ1-1
clone_size: NA
cdr3_aa: CASSLVVGGSGGTEAFF
cdr3_nt: TGTGCCAGCAGCTTAGTTGTGGGGGGGTCAGGAGGTACTGAAGCTTTCTTT

v_call: TRBV29-1
d_call: TRBD1
j_call: TRBJ1-2
clone_size: few
cdr3_aa: CSVGQGTRNYGYTF
cdr3_nt: TGCAGCGTTGGACAGGGAACGCGTAACTATGGCTACACCTTC

v_call: TRBV12-3/TRBV12-4
d_call: TRBD1
j_call: TRBJ1-5
clone_size: large
cdr3_aa: CASSAGTGNNQPQHF
cdr3_nt: TGTGCCAGCAGTGCCGGGACAGGCAATAATCAGCCCCAGCATTTT

v_call: TRBV6-1
d_call: NA
j_call: TRBJ2-7
clone_size: NA
cdr3_aa: CASRLDTFEQYF
cdr3_nt: TGTGCCAGCAGACTAGACACGTTCGAGCAGTACTTC

v_call: TRBV6-5
d_call: TRBD1
j_call: TRBJ1-1
clone_size: NA
cdr3_aa: CASSSDRVNPTEAFF
cdr3_nt: TGTGCCAGCAGTTCGGACAGGGTAAATCCAACTGAAGCTTTCTTT

v_call: TRBV19
d_call: NA
j_call: TRBJ1-5
clone_size: NA
cdr3_aa: CASSVQFSNQPQHF
cdr3_nt: TGTGCCAGTAGTGTACAGTTTAGCAATCAGCCCCAGCATTTT

v_call: TRBV27
d_call: TRBD1
j_call: TRBJ1-3
clone_size: few
cdr3_aa: CASRKTGSGNTIYF
cdr3_nt: TGTGCCAGCAGAAAGACAGGGTCTGGAAACACCATATATTTT

v_call: TRBV4-1
d_call: TRBD1
j_call: TRBJ1-2
clone_size: NA
cdr3_aa: CASSPSWDSWNYGYTF
cdr3_nt: TGCGCCAGCAGCCCTAGTTGGGACAGTTGGAACTATGGCTACACCTTC

v_call: TRBV27
d_call: NA
j_call: TRBJ2-2
clone_size: NA
cdr3_aa: CASSLSNRENTGELFF
cdr3_nt: TGTGCCAGCAGTTTATCGAACAGGGAGAACACCGGGGAGCTGTTTTTT

v_call: TRBV19
d_call: TRBD2
j_call: TRBJ2-3
clone_size: NA
cdr3_aa: CASSISERGPDTQYF
cdr3_nt: TGTGCCAGTAGTATTAGTGAGCGGGGGCCAGATACGCAGTATTTT

v_call: TRBV6-1
d_call: TRBD1
j_call: TRBJ1-6
clone_size: NA
cdr3_aa: CASSRPDRGGSPLHF
cdr3_nt: TGTGCCAGCAGCCGGCCGGACAGGGGGGGGTCACCCCTCCACTTT

v_call: TRBV6-1
d_call: TRBD1
j_call: TRBJ2-4
clone_size: few
cdr3_aa: CASSALGTGENIQYF
cdr3_nt: TGTGCCAGCAGCGCCCTCGGGACAGGGGAAAACATTCAGTACTTC

v_call: TRBV20-1
d_call: TRBD2
j_call: TRBJ2-4
clone_size: few
cdr3_aa: CSASTSGGAGPNIQYF
cdr3_nt: TGCAGTGCTAGTACTAGCGGGGGGGCCGGTCCGAACATTCAGTACTTC

v_call: TRBV7-9
d_call: NA
j_call: TRBJ1-1
clone_size: NA
cdr3_aa: CASSLKGDTEAFF
cdr3_nt: TGTGCCAGCAGCTTAAAGGGGGACACTGAAGCTTTCTTT

v_call: TRBV20-1
d_call: NA
j_call: TRBJ1-5
clone_size: NA
cdr3_aa: CSAPMAGTSRGPQHF
cdr3_nt: TGCAGTGCTCCCATGGCCGGGACCTCAAGAGGGCCCCAGCATTTT

v_call: TRBV19
d_call: TRBD1
j_call: TRBJ1-5
clone_size: NA
cdr3_aa: CASSRVGTESNQPQHF
cdr3_nt: TGTGCCAGTAGCCGAGTCGGGACAGAGAGCAATCAGCCCCAGCATTTT

v_call: TRBV6-1
d_call: NA
j_call: TRBJ2-5
clone_size: NA
cdr3_aa: CASNIPQETQYF
cdr3_nt: TGTGCCAGCAATATCCCACAAGAGACCCAGTACTTC

v_call: TRBV2
d_call: NA
j_call: TRBJ1-2
clone_size: few
cdr3_aa: CASTPVWGVKDYGYTF
cdr3_nt: TGTGCCAGCACCCCAGTCTGGGGGGTCAAGGACTATGGCTACACCTTC